This T cell receptor beta chain derives from a study of cytomegalovirus exposure and HLA in healthy donors. From germline, CDR1 is SGHTA and CDR2 FQGNSA. This CDR3 comprises 16 residues. V dropped 5 bases and J dropped 3; count of bases not matched to a gene: 11. The PCR used 60 Vbeta and 13 Jbeta primers. Measured with immunoSEQ multiplex PCR; TCRdb has only the in-frame clones, and not every one. The data hold approximately 110,000 clones, with 65% to 85% observed a single time. The rearrangement links TRBV7-2 to TRBJ2-3; TRBD2 agrees at 7 bases. Sample: PBMCs. The clonotype comes from a male donor in good health and CMV-seronegative. This CDR3 reads CASSVSGGGSTDTQYF. DNA of the CDR3: TGTGCCAGCAGCGTGAGTGGAGGCGGGAGTACAGATACGCAGTATTTT.